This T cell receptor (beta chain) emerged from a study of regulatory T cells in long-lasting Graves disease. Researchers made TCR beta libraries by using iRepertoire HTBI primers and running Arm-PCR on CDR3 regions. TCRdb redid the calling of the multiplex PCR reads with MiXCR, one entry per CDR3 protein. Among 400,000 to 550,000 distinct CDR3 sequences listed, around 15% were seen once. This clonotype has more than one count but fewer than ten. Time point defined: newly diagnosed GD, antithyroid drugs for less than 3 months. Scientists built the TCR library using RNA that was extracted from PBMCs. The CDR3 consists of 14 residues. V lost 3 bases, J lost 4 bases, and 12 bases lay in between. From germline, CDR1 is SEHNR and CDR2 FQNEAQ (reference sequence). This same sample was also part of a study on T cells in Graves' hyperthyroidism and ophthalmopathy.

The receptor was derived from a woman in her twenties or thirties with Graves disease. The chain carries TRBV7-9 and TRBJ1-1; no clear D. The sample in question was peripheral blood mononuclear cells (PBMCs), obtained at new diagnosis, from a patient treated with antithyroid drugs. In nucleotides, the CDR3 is TGTGCCAGCAGCTTTTTAAGTCGTAGCACTGAAGCTTTCTTT. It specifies CASSFLSRSTEAFF.